This T cell receptor beta chain originates from a study of blood T cell repertoires in COVID-19. Study at large: The United States, Italy and Spain supplied acute and convalescent COVID-19 samples.

Germline CDR1 MDHEN, CDR2 SYDVKM. This CDR3 is 14 amino acids long. V lost 4 bases, J lost 8 bases, and 12 bases lay in between. Individuals aged about 18 to 95 years were recruited from roughly 23 US areas. Cohorts were assigned according to the clinical history that participants reported. Per the study methods: Reference gene primer amplification gave estimated nucleated cell counts. Profiling relied on immunoSEQ multiplex PCR, and the TCRdb table lists in-frame clones only, not all of them. D and trimming were read from the DNA, whereas the V and J calls and clone size are those reported in that table. Seen here are 350,000 to 450,000 clones, more than 75% observed once, and the top ten hold approximately 1.9%.

Sequences were obtained from PBMCs or T cells enriched from blood (not recorded which). The rearrangement links TRBV28 to TRBJ1-6; D might be TRBD1 (5 bases). The clonotype was recovered from a man in his forties in a cohort exposed to, infected with or recovered from COVID-19 (not recorded which). CDR3 amino acids: CASSSGVGDSPLHF. The CDR3 nucleotides are TGTGCCAGCAGTTCTGGGGTAGGGGATTCACCCCTCCACTTT. Full variable domain (missing parts from reference TRBV28 and TRBJ1-6): DVKVTQSSRYLVKRTGEKVFLECVQDMDHENMFWYRQDPGLGLRLIYFSYDVKMKEKGDIPEGYSVSREKKERFSLILESASTNQTSMYLCASSSGVGDSPLHFGNGTRLTVT.